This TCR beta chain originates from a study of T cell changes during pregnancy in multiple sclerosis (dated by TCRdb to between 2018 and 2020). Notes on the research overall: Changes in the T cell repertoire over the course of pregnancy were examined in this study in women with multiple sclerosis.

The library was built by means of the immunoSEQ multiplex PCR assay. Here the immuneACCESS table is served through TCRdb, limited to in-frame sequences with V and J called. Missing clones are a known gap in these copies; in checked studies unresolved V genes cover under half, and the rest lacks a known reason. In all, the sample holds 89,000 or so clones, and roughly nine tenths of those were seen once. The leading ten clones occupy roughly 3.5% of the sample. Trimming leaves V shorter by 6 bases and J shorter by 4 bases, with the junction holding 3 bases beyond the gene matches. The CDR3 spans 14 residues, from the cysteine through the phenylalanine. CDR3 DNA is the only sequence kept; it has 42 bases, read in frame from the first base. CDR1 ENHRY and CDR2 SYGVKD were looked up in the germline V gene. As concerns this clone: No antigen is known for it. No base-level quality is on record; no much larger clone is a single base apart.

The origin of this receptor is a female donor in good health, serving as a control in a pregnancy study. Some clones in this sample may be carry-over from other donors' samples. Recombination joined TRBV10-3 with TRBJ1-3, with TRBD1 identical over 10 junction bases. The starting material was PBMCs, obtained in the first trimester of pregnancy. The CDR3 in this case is CAIRGQGRGNTIYF. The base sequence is TGTGCCATCAGGGGACAGGGGAGAGGAAACACCATATATTTT.